Sequencing of this T cell receptor (beta chain) was carried out in a study of blood T cell repertoires in COVID-19. Study at large: COVID-19 samples, acute and convalescent, were from the United States, Italy and Spain. Sample material is recorded as cDNA or gDNA derived from T cells, B-cell-depleted T cells, or PBMCs.

V was pared by 2 bases and J by 2 bases, with 12 bases between. There are 15 residues in the CDR3. Germline V gene lookup returns CDR1 SGHKS and CDR2 YYEKEE (reference sequence). Under the authors' procedure: Estimated nucleated cell counts came from reference gene primer amplification. The assay was immunoSEQ multiplex PCR, and TCRdb's table has in-frame clones only and misses some. D and trimming come from the DNA, and the V and J calls and clone size come from that table. The repertoire holds some 230,000 clones, with 84% as singletons. The V gene is TRBV5-5, the J gene TRBJ2-3; tentative D call: TRBD2 (7 bases). The clonotype was recovered from a woman in her sixties who had recovered from COVID-19. The source material was peripheral blood. CDR3 sequence reads: CASSLWGGFTDTQYF. CDR3 sequence (DNA): TGTGCCAGCAGCTTATGGGGGGGCTTCACAGATACGCAGTATTTT.